The clone carrying this T cell receptor beta chain has a single count. This specimen belongs to a study of blood T cell repertoires in COVID-19. In the original analysis: Amplifying reference gene primers gave estimates of nucleated cell counts. The protocol was immunoSEQ multiplex PCR, while the TCRdb copy is restricted to in-frame clones and leaves out a portion. V and J calls and clone size are copied from that table; D and trimming were computed from the DNA. The profile shows 490,000 or so clones, 88% of them singletons. Input material: PBMCs or T cells enriched from blood (not recorded which). This TCR was sampled from a woman in her forties who had recovered from COVID-19.

The CDR3 protein is CASSSNQEVEQYF. The CDR3, as DNA: TGTGCCAGCAGCTCAAATCAGGAAGTCGAGCAGTACTTC. The chain has TRBV7-2 and TRBJ2-7; D is ambiguous. V lost 4 bases and J 6 bases, leaving 13 bases between the germline ends. There are 13 residues in the CDR3. The germline V gene encodes CDR1 SGHTA and CDR2 FQGNSA.